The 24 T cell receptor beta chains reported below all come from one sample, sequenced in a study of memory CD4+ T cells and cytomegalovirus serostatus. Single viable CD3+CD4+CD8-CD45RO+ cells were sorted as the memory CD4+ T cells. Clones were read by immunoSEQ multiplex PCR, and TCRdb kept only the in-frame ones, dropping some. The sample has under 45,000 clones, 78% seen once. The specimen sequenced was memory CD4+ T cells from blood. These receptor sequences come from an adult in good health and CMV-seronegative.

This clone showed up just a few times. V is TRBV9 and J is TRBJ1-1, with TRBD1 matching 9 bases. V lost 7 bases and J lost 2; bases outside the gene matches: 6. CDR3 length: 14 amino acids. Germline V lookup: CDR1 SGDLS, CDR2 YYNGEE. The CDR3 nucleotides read TGTGCCAGCGCCCGGGGACAGGGAAACACTGAAGCTTTCTTT. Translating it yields CASARGQGNTEAFF.

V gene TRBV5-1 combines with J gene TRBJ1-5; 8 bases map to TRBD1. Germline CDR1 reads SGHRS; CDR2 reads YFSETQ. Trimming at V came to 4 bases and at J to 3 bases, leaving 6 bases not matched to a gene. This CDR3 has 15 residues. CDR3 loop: CASSQGTGHNQPQHF. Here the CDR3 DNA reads TGCGCCAGCAGCCAAGGGACAGGCCACAATCAGCCCCAGCATTTT.

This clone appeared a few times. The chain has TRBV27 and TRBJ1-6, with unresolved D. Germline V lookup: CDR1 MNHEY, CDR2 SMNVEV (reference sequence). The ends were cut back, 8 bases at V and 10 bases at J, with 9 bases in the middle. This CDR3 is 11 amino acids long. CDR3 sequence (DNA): TGTGCCAGCGCTTCCCCGTCACCCCTCCACTTT. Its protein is CASASPSPLHF.

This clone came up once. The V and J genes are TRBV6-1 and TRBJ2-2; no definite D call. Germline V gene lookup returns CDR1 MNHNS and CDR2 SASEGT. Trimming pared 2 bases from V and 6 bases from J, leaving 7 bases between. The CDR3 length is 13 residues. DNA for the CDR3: TGTGCCAGCAGTGAACAATTGGCCGGGGAGCTGTTTTTT. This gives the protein CASSEQLAGELFF.

CDR3 amino acids: CASSLRIGGQPQHF. Written as DNA, the CDR3 is TGTGCCAGCAGTCTTCGAATCGGAGGTCAGCCCCAGCATTTT. The J gene is TRBJ1-5, the V gene TRBV27; D gene ambiguous. Deletions cut 5 bases from V and 6 bases from J, with 14 bases between. In germline, CDR1 is MNHEY, CDR2 SMNVEV (reference sequence). The CDR3 length is 14 residues.

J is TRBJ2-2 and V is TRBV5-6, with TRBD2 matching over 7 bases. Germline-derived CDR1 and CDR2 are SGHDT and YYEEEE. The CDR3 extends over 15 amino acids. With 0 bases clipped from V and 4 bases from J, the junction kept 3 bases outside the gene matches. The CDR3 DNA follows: TGTGCCAGCAGCTTGGGCCCGGGAGGCACCGGGGAGCTGTTTTTT. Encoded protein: CASSLGPGGTGELFF.

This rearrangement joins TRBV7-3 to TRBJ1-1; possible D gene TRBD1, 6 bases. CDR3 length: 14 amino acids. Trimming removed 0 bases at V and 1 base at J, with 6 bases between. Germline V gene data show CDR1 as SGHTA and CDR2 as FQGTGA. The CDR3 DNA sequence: TGTGCCAGCAGCTTAACAGGGGGGAACACTGAAGCTTTCTTT. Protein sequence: CASSLTGGNTEAFF.

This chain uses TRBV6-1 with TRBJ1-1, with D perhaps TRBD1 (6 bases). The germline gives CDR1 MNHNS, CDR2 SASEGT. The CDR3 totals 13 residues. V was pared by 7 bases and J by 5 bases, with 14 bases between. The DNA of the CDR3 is TGTGCCAGCATGGGCAGGGGAGCAACTGAAGCTTTCTTT. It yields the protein CASMGRGATEAFF.

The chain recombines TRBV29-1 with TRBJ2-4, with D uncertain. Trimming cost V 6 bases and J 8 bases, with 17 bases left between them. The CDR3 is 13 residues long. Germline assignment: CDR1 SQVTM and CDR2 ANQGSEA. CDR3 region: CSVQRGVVDIQYF. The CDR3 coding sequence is TGCAGCGTACAAAGAGGAGTCGTTGACATTCAGTACTTC. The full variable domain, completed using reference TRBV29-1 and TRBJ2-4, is SAVISQKPSRDICQRGTSLTIQCQVDSQVTMMFWYRQQPGQSLTLIATANQGSEATYESGFVIDKFPISRPNLTFSTLTVSNMSPEDSSIYLCSVQRGVVDIQYFGAGTRLSVL.

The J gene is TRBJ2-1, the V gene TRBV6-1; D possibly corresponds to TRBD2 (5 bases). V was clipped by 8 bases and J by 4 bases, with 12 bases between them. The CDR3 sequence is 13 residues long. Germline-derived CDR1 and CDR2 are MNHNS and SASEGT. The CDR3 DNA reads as TGTGCCAGCTTCAGCGGATATTACAATGAGCAGTTCTTC. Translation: CASFSGYYNEQFF.

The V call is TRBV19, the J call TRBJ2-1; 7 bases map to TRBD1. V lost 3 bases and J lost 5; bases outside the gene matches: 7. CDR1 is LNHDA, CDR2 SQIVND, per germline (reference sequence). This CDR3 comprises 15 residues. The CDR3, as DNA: TGTGCCAGTAGTATCTTGACAGGGCGCAACAATGAGCAGTTCTTC. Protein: CASSILTGRNNEQFF.

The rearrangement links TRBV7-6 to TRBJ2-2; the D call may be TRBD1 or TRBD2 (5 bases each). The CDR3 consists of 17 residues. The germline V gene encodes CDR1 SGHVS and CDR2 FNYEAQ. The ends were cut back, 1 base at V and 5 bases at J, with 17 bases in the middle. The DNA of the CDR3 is TGTGCCAGCAGCTTAGTTAGGGTGAGGGGCAGAACCGGGGAGCTGTTTTTT. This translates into CASSLVRVRGRTGELFF.

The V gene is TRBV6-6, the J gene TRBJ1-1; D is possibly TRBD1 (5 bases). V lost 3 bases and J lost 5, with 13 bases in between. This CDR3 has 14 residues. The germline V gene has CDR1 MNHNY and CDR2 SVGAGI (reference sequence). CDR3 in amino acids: CASSYEWGRTEAFF. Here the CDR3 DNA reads TGTGCCAGCAGTTATGAGTGGGGGAGAACTGAAGCTTTCTTT.

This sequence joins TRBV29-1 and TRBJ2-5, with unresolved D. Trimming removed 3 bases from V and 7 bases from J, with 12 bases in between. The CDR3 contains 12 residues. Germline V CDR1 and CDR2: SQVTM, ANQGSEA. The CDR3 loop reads CSVDPLPGTQYF. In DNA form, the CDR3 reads TGCAGCGTTGACCCGCTACCAGGGACCCAGTACTTC.

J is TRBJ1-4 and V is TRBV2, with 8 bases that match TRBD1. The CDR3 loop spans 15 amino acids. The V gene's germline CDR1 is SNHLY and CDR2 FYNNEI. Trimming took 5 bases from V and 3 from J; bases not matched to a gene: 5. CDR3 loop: CASSRTGNPNEKLFF. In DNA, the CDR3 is TGTGCCAGCAGTAGGACAGGGAATCCTAATGAAAAACTGTTTTTT.

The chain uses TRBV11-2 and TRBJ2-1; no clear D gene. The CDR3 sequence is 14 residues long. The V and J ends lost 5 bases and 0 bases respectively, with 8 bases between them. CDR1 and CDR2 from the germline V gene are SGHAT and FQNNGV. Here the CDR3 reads CASSHPGSYNEQFF. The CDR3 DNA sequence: TGTGCCAGCAGCCATCCGGGCTCCTACAATGAGCAGTTCTTC.

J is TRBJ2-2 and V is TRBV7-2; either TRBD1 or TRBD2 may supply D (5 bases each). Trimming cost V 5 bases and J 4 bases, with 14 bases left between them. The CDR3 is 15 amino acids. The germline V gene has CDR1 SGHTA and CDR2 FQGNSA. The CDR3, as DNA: TGTGCCAGCAGCCCCCAGGGACCCCCCACCGGGGAGCTGTTTTTT. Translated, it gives CASSPQGPPTGELFF.

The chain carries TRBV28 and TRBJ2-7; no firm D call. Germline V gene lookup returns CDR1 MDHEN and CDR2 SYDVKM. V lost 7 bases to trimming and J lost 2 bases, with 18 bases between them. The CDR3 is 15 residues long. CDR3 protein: CASTPLRITPYEQYF. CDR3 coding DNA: TGTGCCAGCACTCCTCTCCGGATAACACCCTACGAGCAGTACTTC.

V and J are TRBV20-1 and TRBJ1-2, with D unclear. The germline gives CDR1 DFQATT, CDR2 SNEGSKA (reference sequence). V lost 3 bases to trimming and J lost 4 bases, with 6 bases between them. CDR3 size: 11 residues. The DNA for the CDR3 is TGCAGTGCTAGGACTGGCTATGGCTACACCTTC. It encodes CSARTGYGYTF.

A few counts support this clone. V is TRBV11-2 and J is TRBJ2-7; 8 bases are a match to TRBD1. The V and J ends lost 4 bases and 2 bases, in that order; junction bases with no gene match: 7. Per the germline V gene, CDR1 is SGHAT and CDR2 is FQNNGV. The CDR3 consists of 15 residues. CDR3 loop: CASSWKTGETYEQYF. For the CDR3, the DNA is TGTGCCAGCAGCTGGAAGACAGGGGAAACCTACGAGCAGTACTTC.

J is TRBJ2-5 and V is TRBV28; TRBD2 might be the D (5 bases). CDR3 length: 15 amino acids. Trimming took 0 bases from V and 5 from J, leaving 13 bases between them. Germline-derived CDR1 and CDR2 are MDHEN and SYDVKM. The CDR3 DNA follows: TGTGCCAGCAGTTTATGGGGGTCTCGCGGGGAGACCCAGTACTTC. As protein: CASSLWGSRGETQYF.

The CDR3 region has the DNA TGTGCCAGCAGTTACTCGCGTGCCGCTAATGAAAAACTGTTTTTT. Its translation is CASSYSRAANEKLFF. V is TRBV6-6 and J is TRBJ1-4; the D is unclear. Germline V gene lookup returns CDR1 MNHNY and CDR2 SVGAGI (reference sequence). This CDR3 has 15 residues. The V gene lost 0 bases and the J gene lost 3 bases, with 8 bases spanning the gap.

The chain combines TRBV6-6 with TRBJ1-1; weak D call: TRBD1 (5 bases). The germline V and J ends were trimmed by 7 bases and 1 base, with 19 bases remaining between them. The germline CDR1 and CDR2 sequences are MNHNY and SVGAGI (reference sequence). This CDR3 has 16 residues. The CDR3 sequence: CASIPGRGGGNTEAFF. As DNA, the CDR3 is TGTGCCAGCATCCCGGGAAGGGGAGGTGGGAACACTGAAGCTTTCTTT.

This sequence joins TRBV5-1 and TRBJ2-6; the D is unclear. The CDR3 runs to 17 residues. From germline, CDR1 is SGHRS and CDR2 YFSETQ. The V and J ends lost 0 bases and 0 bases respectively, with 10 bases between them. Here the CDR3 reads CASSLGGTSSGANVLTF. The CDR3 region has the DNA TGCGCCAGCAGCTTGGGGGGTACGAGCTCTGGGGCCAACGTCCTGACTTTC.